These 5 T cell receptor beta chains were sequenced from one sample in a study of graft-versus-host responses after intestinal transplantation. The method was immunoSEQ multiplex PCR; TCRdb's version includes in-frame clones alone and lacks a portion of them. Among about 97,000 clones, approximately 92% were seen once, and the ten largest hold 15% to 20%. The sequencing here drew on PBMCs, taken 450 to 480 days after intestinal transplant. Receptors originate from a human patient who received an intestinal transplant, so some T cells may come from the graft donor.

This clone was counted once. The J gene is TRBJ1-4, the V gene TRBV29-1, with TRBD1 identical over 8 bases. This CDR3 contains 15 residues. The V segment lost 0 bases and the J segment 7 bases; nucleotides outside the gene matches: 7. Per the germline V gene, CDR1 is SQVTM and CDR2 is ANQGSEA. In DNA form, the CDR3 reads TGCAGCGTTGAAGACGAGGACAGGGAGGGTGAAAAACTGTTTTTT. It codes for CSVEDEDREGEKLFF.

The chain uses TRBV21-1 and TRBJ2-7; whether TRBD2, the table's D call, matches the DNA was not checked. TRBV21-1 counts as a pseudogene. The CDR3 is 13 amino acids. CDR3 in amino acids: CASSTRSPYEQYF. CDR3 in DNA: TGTGCCAGCAGCACCCGGTCACCCTACGAGCAGTACTTC.

This chain connects TRBV6-1 to TRBJ1-2; D gene ambiguous. Germline-derived CDR1 and CDR2 are MNHNS and SASEGT. Deletions cut 7 bases from V and 7 bases from J, with 13 bases between. The CDR3 sequence is 12 residues long. CDR3 sequence: CASTTRPRGYTF. The DNA of the CDR3 is TGTGCCAGCACCACCCGACCCCGTGGCTACACCTTC.

The rearrangement links TRBV6-6 to TRBJ2-1, with 11 positions matching TRBD2. The V gene end was trimmed by 6 bases and the J gene end by 10 bases; junction bases not matched to a gene: 8. The CDR3 is made up of 14 amino acids. Germline lookup yields CDR1 MNHNY and CDR2 SVGAGI (reference sequence). This CDR3 is CASSYGLAGTEQFF. In nucleotides, the CDR3 is TGTGCCAGCAGCTACGGACTAGCGGGTACCGAGCAGTTCTTC.

The chain recombines TRBV25-1 with TRBJ1-2; D not resolved. The CDR3 extends over 13 amino acids. In germline, CDR1 is MGHDK, CDR2 SYGVNS. V dropped 3 bases and J dropped 6 bases, with 11 bases sitting between them. The CDR3: CASSDLWRDGYTF. CDR3 sequence (DNA): TGTGCCAGCAGTGATTTGTGGAGGGATGGCTACACCTTC.